This TCR beta chain was sequenced for a study of T cells in Graves' hyperthyroidism and ophthalmopathy. Points from the study as a whole: Ophthalmopathy onset followed model prediction by a median roughly six months.

Using RNA transcripts as the source, TCR beta CDR3 regions were amplified. First-round RT-PCR of the TCR CDR3 relied on the HTBI primer set. A single record per CDR3 protein comes from TCRdb applying MiXCR to the multiplex PCR reads. This table holds about 200,000 distinct CDR3 sequences, 17% found once. Germline V gene data show CDR1 as SGHTA and CDR2 as FQGTGA. This CDR3 comprises 15 residues. Losses at the gene ends were 1 base for V and 2 bases for J; bases not matched to a gene: 4. As for this clonotype: Its antigen remains unidentified.

The sequencing sample was made of blood. The receptor was derived from a woman aged 45-59 years with Graves' hyperthyroidism. The rearrangement joins TRBV7-3 to TRBJ2-7, with 8 bases fitting TRBD1. The CDR3: CASSLRPGGTYEQYF. The CDR3 DNA reads as TGTGCCAGCAGCTTAAGGCCAGGGGGCACCTACGAGCAGTACTTC.